Given below is one TCR beta chain in context. This record comes from a study of blood T cell repertoires in COVID-19. Study information: Material from acute and convalescent COVID-19 was sourced from the United States, Italy and Spain. Sources were T cells, B-cell-depleted T cells, or PBMCs; the material itself was cDNA or gDNA.

As handled by the study authors: Amplification with reference gene primers provided the estimates of nucleated cell counts. Assay used: immunoSEQ multiplex PCR; TCRdb lists only in-frame clones, some missing. The V and J calls and the clone size are those of that table, but D and trimming were determined from the DNA. The sample yields about 230,000 clones, 83% seen once. This CDR3 comprises 14 residues. Germline assignment: CDR1 MNHEY and CDR2 SVGEGT. V lost 2 bases and J 0 bases, leaving 7 bases between the germline ends. The chain employs TRBV6-2 or TRBV6-3 and TRBJ1-2; D gene uncertain. Sequencing input: peripheral blood. This TCR was recovered from a man in his forties with active or convalescent COVID-19. CDR3 DNA: TGTGCCAGCAGTTACCGAGTAGCTAACTATGGCTACACCTTC. This encodes CASSYRVANYGYTF.